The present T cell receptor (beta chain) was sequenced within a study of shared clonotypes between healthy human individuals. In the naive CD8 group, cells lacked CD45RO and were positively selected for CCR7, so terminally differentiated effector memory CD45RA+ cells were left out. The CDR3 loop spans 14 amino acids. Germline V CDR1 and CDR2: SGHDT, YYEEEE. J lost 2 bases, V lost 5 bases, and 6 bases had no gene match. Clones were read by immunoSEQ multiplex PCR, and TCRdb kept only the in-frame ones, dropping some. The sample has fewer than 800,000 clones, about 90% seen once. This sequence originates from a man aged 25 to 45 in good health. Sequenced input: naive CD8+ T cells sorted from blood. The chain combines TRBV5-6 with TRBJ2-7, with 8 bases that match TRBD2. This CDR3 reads CASSIGGAPYEQYF. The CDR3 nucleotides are TGTGCCAGCAGTATCGGGGGGGCGCCCTACGAGCAGTACTTC.